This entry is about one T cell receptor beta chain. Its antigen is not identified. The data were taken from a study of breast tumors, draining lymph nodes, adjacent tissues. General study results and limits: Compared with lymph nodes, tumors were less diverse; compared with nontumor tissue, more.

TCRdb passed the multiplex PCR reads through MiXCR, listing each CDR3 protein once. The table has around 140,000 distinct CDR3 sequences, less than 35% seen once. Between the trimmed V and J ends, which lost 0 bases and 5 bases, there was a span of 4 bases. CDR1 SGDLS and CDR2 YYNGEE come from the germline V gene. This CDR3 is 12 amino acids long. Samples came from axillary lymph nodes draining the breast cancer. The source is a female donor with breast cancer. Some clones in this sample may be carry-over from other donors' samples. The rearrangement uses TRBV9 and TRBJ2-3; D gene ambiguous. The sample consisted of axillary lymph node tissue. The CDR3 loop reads CASSVVEDTQYF. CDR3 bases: TGTGCCAGCAGCGTAGTAGAAGATACGCAGTATTTT.